These 9 T cell receptor beta chains were sequenced from one sample in a study of cytomegalovirus exposure and HLA in healthy donors. The PCR employed 60 Vbeta primers together with 13 Jbeta primers. Profiled with immunoSEQ multiplex PCR; TCRdb holds only in-frame clones, not every one. The sample lists under 200,000 clones; around 79% were seen once. Material: PBMCs. The origin of the receptors is a woman in her fifties or sixties in good health and CMV-seronegative.

This rearrangement joins TRBV5-1 to TRBJ2-2, with 7 bases identical to TRBD1. Germline CDR1 reads SGHRS; CDR2 reads YFSETQ. This CDR3 has 14 residues. Germline trimming cut 2 bases from V and 4 bases from J; bases unmatched to any gene: 2. This CDR3 is CASSLDRATGELFF. The DNA for the CDR3 is TGCGCCAGCAGCTTAGACAGGGCCACCGGGGAGCTGTTTTTT.

This chain links TRBV7-6 with TRBJ2-1, with 12 positions matching TRBD2. The CDR3 is 17 amino acids. J gave up 9 bases and V 0 bases, and 9 bases lay outside the gene matches. Germline CDR1 and CDR2: SGHVS and FNYEAQ. The CDR3 DNA reads as TGTGCCAGCAGCTTAGCTCTGGCTAGCGGGGGGGCTTTTGAGCAGTTCTTC. Encoded protein: CASSLALASGGAFEQFF.

This clone was observed once. This chain links TRBV13 with TRBJ2-5; 8 bases line up with TRBD1. V gave up 4 bases and J gave up 4 bases; unmatched junction bases: 5. Germline CDR1 reads PRHDT; CDR2 reads FYEKMQ (reference sequence). The CDR3 contains 14 residues. The DNA of the CDR3 is TGTGCCAGCAGCTCCTCAGACAGGGGAGAGACCCAGTACTTC. Protein sequence: CASSSSDRGETQYF. Together with reference TRBV13 and TRBJ2-5, the CDR3 gives the full variable domain: AAGVIQSPRHLIKEKRETATLKCYPIPRHDTVYWYQQGPGQDPQFLISFYEKMQSDKGSIPDRFSAQQFSDYHSELNMSSLELGDSALYFCASSSSDRGETQYFGPGTRLLVL.

J is TRBJ1-5 and V is TRBV9, with a possible D match to TRBD1 (6 bases). Germline CDR1 and CDR2: SGDLS and YYNGEE. The CDR3 is 13 residues long. The CDR3 DNA reads as TGTACTCGGTCCCAGGGGCAAATTCAGCCCCAGCATTTT. It codes for CTRSQGQIQPQHF.

Details on this clone: Additional DNA sequences in this sample encode the identical CDR3. This chain's CDR3 is CASRSLLGRGQYF. The CDR3 nucleotides are TGTGCCAGCAGATCCCTCCTCGGTCGCGGGCAGTACTTC. V gene TRBV28 combines with J gene TRBJ2-7; D gene ambiguous. Germline V CDR1 and CDR2: MDHEN, SYDVKM. The CDR3 length is 13 residues. Between the trimmed V and J ends, which lost 6 bases and 9 bases, there was a span of 18 bases.

The chain combines TRBV14 with TRBJ1-4; D remains unclear. V dropped 7 bases and J dropped 6 bases, with 12 bases sitting between them. Per germline, CDR1 SGHDN and CDR2 FVKESK. The CDR3 totals 13 residues. As DNA, the CDR3 is TGTGCCAGCAACAGAAGGCGAGATGAAAAACTGTTTTTT. This encodes CASNRRRDEKLFF.

This clone is a singleton in its sample. The V call is TRBV7-8, the J call TRBJ1-2; 9 bases are a match to TRBD1. The junction had 8 bases not matched to a gene; V was cut back by 5 bases and J by 4 bases. The germline CDR1 and CDR2 sequences are SGHVS and FQNEAQ. The CDR3 is made up of 15 amino acids. This CDR3 is CASSVTDRGIYGYTF. The DNA for the CDR3 is TGTGCCAGCAGCGTGACGGACAGGGGAATCTATGGCTACACCTTC.

The J gene is TRBJ2-3, the V gene TRBV28; 9 bases fit TRBD1. The CDR3 runs to 14 residues. Germline V gene sequence: CDR1 MDHEN, CDR2 SYDVKM. Trimming removed 7 bases from V and 0 bases from J; junction bases left unmatched: 2. The CDR3 spells CASNGQGSTDTQYF. CDR3 bases: TGTGCCAGCAACGGACAGGGGAGCACAGATACGCAGTATTTT.

The V gene is TRBV25-1, the J gene TRBJ2-2, with a weak D call TRBD2 (6 bases). CDR1 and CDR2 (germline): MGHDK, SYGVNS. The CDR3 is made up of 14 amino acids. Trimming stripped 6 bases from V and 6 bases from J, with 14 bases between. In nucleotides, the CDR3 is TGTGCCAGCAGAGTGGAGGGGCCCGCCGGGGAGCTGTTTTTT. Its translation: CASRVEGPAGELFF.